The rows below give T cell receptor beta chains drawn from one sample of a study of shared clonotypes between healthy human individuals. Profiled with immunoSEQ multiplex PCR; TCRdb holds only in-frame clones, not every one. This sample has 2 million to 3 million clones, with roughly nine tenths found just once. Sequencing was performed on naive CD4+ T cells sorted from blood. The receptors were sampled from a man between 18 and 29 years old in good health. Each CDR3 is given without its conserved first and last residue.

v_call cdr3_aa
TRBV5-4 ASSSAPGQGSGYT
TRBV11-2 ASSLFQGLQY
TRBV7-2 ASSWAGLNTEAF
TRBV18 ASSERLGNTGELF
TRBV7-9 ASSLVSSRTQY
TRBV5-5 ASSSGANLVDGYT
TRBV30 AWGETQY
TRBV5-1 ASSLAAGDHYEQY
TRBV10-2 ASSESGANEQF
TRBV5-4 ASSSGGRDYNSPLH
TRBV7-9 ASSSTETQY
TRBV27 ASRLAGGNEQF
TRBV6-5 ASSYHGGYGQY
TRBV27 ASSPDRDPNQPQH
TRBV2 ASGSETKVLF
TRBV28 ASSLADRGRSEKLF
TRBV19 ASTRGLAGGVGTGELF
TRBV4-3 ASSQDLMMGNQPQH
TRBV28 ASSNRGYGYT
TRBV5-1 ASSLAGQTYNEQF
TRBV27 ASSLDRGSGNTIY
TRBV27 ASSPPRQGNPPVADSNQPQH
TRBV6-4 ASSVAAGGPYEQY
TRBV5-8 ASSLVQKETQY
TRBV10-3 ATWPGQAYEQY
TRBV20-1 SAPQTGELF
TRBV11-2 ASSHNGPVLYEQY
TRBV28 ASSSPQSFTQY
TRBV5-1 ASSFSGRAEETQY
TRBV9 ASSVDQNTEAF
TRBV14 ASSRVLGDYNEQF
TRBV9 ASSVSGTSVRGAKNIQY
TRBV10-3 AIREPGQGPGEQY
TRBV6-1 ASITRGPSGYEQY
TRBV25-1 ASSASGTGAYEQY
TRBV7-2 ASSISTGGGYGYT